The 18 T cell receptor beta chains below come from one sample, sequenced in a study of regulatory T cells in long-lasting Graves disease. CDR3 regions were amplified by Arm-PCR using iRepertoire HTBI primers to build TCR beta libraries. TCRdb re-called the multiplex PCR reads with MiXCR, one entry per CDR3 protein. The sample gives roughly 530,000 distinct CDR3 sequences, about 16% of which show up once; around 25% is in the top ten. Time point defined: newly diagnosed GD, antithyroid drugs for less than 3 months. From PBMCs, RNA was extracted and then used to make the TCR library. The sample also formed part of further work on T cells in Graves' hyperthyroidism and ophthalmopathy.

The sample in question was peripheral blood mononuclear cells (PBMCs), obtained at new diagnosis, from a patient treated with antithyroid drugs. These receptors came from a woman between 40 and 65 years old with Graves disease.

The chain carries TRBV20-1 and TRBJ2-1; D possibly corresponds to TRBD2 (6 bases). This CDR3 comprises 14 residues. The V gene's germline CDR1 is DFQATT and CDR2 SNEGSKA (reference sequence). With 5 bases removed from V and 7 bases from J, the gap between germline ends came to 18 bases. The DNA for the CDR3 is TGCAGTGCTGCGCGGGGTCCTCAAATGAATGAGCAGTTCTTC. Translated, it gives CSAARGPQMNEQFF.

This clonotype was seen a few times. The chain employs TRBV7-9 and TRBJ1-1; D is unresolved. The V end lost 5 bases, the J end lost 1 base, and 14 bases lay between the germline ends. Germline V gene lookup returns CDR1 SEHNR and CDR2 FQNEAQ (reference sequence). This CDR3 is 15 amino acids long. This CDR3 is CASSPDGWWNTEAFF. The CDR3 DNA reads TGTGCCAGCAGCCCCGACGGTTGGTGGAACACTGAAGCTTTCTTT.

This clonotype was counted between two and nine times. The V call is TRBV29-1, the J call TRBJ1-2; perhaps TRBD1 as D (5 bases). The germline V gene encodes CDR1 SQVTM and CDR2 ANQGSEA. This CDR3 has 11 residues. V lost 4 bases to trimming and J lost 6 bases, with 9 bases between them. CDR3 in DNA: TGCAGCGTTGTAGGGGTCGATGGCTACACCTTC. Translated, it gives CSVVGVDGYTF. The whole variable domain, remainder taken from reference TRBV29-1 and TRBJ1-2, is SAVISQKPSRDICQRGTSLTIQCQVDSQVTMMFWYRQQPGQSLTLIATANQGSEATYESGFVIDKFPISRPNLTFSTLTVSNMSPEDSSIYLCSVVGVDGYTFGSGTRLTVV.

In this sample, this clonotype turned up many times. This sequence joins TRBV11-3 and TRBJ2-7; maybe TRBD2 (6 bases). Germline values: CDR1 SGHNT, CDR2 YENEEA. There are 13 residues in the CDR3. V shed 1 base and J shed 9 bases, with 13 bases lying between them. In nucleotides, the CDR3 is TGTGCCAGCAGCTTAGGGGGGACTTCTGGGCAGTACTTC. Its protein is CASSLGGTSGQYF. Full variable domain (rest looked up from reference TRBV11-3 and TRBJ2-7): EAGVVQSPRYKIIEKKQPVAFWCNPISGHNTLYWYLQNLGQGPELLIRYENEEAVDDSQLPKDRFSAERLKGVDSTLKIQPAELGDSAVYLCASSLGGTSGQYFGPGTRLTVT.

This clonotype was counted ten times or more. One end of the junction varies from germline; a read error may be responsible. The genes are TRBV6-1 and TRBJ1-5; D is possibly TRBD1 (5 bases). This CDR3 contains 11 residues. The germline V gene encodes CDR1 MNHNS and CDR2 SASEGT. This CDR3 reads CASIGQGLILF. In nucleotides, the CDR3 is TGTGCCTCGATAGGGCAGGGACTCATCCTTTTT.

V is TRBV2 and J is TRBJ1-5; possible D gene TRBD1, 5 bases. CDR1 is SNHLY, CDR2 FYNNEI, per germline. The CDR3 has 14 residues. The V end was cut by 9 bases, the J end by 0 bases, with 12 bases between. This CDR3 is CASQTVYSNQPQHF. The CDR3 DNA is TGTGCCAGTCAGACAGTATATAGCAATCAGCCCCAGCATTTT.

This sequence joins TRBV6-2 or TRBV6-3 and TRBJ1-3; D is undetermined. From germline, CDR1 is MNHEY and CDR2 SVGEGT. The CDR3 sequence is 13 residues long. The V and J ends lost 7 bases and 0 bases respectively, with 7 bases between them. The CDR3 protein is CASNSRSGNTIYF. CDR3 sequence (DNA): TGTGCCAGCAATTCCCGCTCTGGAAACACCATATATTTT.

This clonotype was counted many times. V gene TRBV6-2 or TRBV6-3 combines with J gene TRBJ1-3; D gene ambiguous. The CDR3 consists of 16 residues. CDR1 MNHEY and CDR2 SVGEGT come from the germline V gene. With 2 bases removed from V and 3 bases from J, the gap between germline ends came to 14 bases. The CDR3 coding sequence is TGTGCCAGCAGTTACACTCAGGAACCTGGTGGAAACACCATATATTTT. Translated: CASSYTQEPGGNTIYF.

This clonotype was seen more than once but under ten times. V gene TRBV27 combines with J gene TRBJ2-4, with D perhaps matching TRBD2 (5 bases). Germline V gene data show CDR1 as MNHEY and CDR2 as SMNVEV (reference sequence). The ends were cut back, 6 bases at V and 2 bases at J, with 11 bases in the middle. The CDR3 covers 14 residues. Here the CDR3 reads CASRPPGSKNIQYF. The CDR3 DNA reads TGTGCCAGCAGGCCCCCGGGGTCCAAAAACATTCAGTACTTC.

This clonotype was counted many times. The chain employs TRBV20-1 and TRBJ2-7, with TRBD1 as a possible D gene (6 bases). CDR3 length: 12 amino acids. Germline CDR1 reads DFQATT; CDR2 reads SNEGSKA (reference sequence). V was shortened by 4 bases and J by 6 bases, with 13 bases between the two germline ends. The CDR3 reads CSATVQGTEQYF. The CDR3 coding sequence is TGCAGTGCTACAGTTCAGGGGACCGAGCAGTACTTC.

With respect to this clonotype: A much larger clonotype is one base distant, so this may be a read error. The DNA of the CDR3 is TGTGCCAGCAGCCCCCGGGGGTTCCCACACGATGAGCAGTTCTTC. It encodes CASSPRGFPHDEQFF. The chain couples TRBV12-3 or TRBV12-4 to TRBJ2-1; tentative D call: TRBD2 (6 bases). Trimming left V 6 bases short and J 8 bases short, with 20 bases between. The CDR3 loop spans 15 amino acids.

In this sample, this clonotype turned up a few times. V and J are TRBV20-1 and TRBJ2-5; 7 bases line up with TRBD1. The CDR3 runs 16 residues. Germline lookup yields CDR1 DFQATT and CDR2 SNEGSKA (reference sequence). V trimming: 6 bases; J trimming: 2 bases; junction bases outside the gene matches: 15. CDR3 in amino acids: CSATTGALGIQETQYF. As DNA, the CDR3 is TGCAGTGCCACAACAGGGGCCCTGGGTATTCAAGAGACCCAGTACTTC.

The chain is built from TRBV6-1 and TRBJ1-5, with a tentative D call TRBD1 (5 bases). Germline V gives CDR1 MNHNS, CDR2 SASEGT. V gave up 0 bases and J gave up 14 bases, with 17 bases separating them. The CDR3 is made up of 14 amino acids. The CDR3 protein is CASSEAGTGVLKHF. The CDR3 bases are TGTGCCAGCAGTGAAGCGGGGACGGGAGTTTTGAAGCATTTT.

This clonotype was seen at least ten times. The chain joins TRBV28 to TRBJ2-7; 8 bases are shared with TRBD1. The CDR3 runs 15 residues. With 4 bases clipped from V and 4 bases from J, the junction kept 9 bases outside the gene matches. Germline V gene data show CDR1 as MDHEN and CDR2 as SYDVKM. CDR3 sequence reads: CASSSASTGVYEQYF. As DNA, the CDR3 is TGTGCCAGCAGTTCAGCTTCGACAGGGGTGTACGAGCAGTACTTC.

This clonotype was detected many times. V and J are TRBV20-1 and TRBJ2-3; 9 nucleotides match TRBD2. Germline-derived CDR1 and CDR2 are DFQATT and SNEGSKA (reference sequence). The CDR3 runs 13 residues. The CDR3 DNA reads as TGCGGAGGAGAGGTAGCGGGGGAAGATACGCAGTATTTT. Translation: CGGEVAGEDTQYF.

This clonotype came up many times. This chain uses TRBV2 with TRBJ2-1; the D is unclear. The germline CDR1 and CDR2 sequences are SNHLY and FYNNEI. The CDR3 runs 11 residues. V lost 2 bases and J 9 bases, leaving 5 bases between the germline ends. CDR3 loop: CASSERREQFF. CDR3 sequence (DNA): TGTGCCAGCAGTGAAAGGCGTGAGCAGTTCTTC.

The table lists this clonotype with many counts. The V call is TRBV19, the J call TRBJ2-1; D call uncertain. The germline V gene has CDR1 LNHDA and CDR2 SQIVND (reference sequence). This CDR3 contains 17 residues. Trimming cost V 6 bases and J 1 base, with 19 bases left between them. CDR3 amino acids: CASSPTYSDASYNEQFF. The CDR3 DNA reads TGTGCCAGTAGCCCCACCTACAGCGATGCTTCCTACAATGAGCAGTTCTTC.

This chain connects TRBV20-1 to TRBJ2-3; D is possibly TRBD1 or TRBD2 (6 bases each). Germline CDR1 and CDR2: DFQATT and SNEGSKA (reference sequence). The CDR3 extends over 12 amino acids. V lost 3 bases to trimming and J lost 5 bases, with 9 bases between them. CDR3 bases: TGCAGTGCTAGGGAGGGGGGAGATACGCAGTATTTT. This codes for CSAREGGDTQYF.